What follows describes a single TCR beta chain. Method: immunoSEQ multiplex PCR; TCRdb's copy keeps in-frame clones and lacks some. This sample has around 120,000 clones, with roughly 91% found just once. These data are taken from a study of control samples from healthy donors and cancer patients. Germline loops: CDR1 SNHLY, CDR2 FYNNEI. The CDR3 is 18 amino acids. Trimming at V came to 9 bases and at J to 2 bases, leaving 14 bases not matched to a gene. Material for sequencing was blood. The J gene is TRBJ1-3, the V gene TRBV2, with 12 nucleotides matching TRBD1. This receptor was taken from a man aged 40-49 years in good health. CDR3 bases: TGTGCCAGAACACAACTCCCGGGACAGGGGGCAACTGGAAACACCATATATTTT. Translation gives CARTQLPGQGATGNTIYF.